This T cell receptor beta chain was profiled in a study of T cell responses to AZD1222 COVID-19 vaccine. Points from the study as a whole: Epitopes outside B.1.351 and B.1.1.7 mutated regions reportedly drew nearly half of spike TCRs. Among the donors, most were white British and more were female, and clonal diversity was possibly underestimated. The study identified only a handful of AZD1222 recipients as seropositive at baseline.

This table comes from immunoSEQ multiplex PCR, and its TCRdb copy is limited to in-frame clones, with some not included. The top ten clones hold less than 2% of a sample with about 150,000 clones, approximately 91% of them seen once. As regards this clone: Its antigen remains unidentified.

Doses given second, at about 4 or about 12 weeks, were pooled. The CDR3 length is 14 residues. CDR1 is GTSNPN and CDR2 is SVGIG in the germline V gene (reference sequence). V lost 3 bases to trimming and J lost 2 bases; unmatched junction nucleotides: 3. The sequence was collected from an adult who received the AZD1222 COVID-19 vaccine. The chain combines TRBV30 with TRBJ1-3, with 8 bases matching TRBD1. The sample was peripheral blood, taken 28 days after the second AZD1222 dose. The CDR3 DNA is TGTGCCTGGAGGCAGACAGGGGCTGGAAACACCATATATTTT. Translated, it gives CAWRQTGAGNTIYF.